The 3 T cell receptor beta chains below were found in one sample sequenced in a study of blood T cell repertoires in COVID-19. The assay was immunoSEQ multiplex PCR, and TCRdb's table has in-frame clones only and misses some. This sample has about 29,000 clones; about three quarters occur once, and the top ten carry more than 7.5%. The sequenced sample consisted of peripheral blood. Receptor source: a woman aged 65 to 85 with active or convalescent COVID-19.

The chain carries TRBV3-1 (or the pseudogene TRBV3-2) and TRBJ1-6; a weak D match, TRBD1 (5 bases). Germline CDR1 and CDR2: LGHDT and YNNKEL (reference sequence). The CDR3 runs to 14 residues. Trimming removed 1 base at V and 9 bases at J, with 10 bases between. The CDR3 sequence: CASSQGGVGSPLHF. In DNA, the CDR3 is TGTGCCAGCAGCCAAGGGGGGGTTGGTTCACCCCTCCACTTT.

The chain couples TRBV5-4 to TRBJ2-3, with D unclear. CDR1 and CDR2 from the germline V gene are SGHNT and YYREEE (reference sequence). The CDR3 length is 14 residues. Between the trimmed V and J ends, which lost 4 bases and 4 bases, there was a span of 13 bases. CDR3 amino acids: CASSLTAAPDTQYF. CDR3 nucleotides: TGTGCCAGCAGCCTAACGGCGGCGCCAGATACGCAGTATTTT.

This clone was picked up a small number of times. CDR3 in amino acids: CASSLTGGDSNQPQHF. The CDR3, as DNA: TGCGCCAGCAGCTTGACAGGGGGAGATAGCAATCAGCCCCAGCATTTT. The chain has TRBV5-1 and TRBJ1-5; 8 bases map to TRBD1. The CDR3 length is 16 residues. After removal of 1 base from V and 0 bases from J, the junction contained 3 bases not matched to a gene. Per germline, CDR1 SGHRS and CDR2 YFSETQ.